This is a list of T cell receptor beta chains from one sample in a study of technical replicates of blood from several donors. The repertoire was sequenced with immunoSEQ multiplex PCR; TCRdb's copy has only in-frame clones and lacks some. Of approximately 88,000 clones in the sample, 94% are singletons; the top ten hold about 0.23%. Sequenced sample: T cells isolated from PBMCs. The receptors originated from a human donor in good health. CDR3s include the opening cysteine and the closing phenylalanine or tryptophan. Fields, in order: J gene, clone size, D gene, V gene, CDR3 protein, CDR3 DNA. A D gene is named only where the DNA matches it firmly. Where a row states a size, it is once, few, many or the class of an expanded clone; other rows omit it.

j_gene: TRBJ2-3; abundance: once; d_gene: .; v_gene: TRBV19; CDR3aa: CASSIGGGLLTDTQYF; CDR3nt: TGTGCCAGTAGTATAGGAGGAGGGTTGTTAACAGATACGCAGTATTTT
j_gene: TRBJ1-1; abundance: .; d_gene: .; v_gene: TRBV27; CDR3aa: CASSFDRNAEAFF; CDR3nt: TGTGCCAGCAGTTTTGACAGGAACGCTGAAGCTTTCTTT
j_gene: TRBJ2-7; abundance: once; d_gene: .; v_gene: TRBV5-8; CDR3aa: CASSGTESNFMEQYF; CDR3nt: TGTGCCAGCAGCGGGACTGAGTCTAATTTTATGGAGCAGTACTTC
j_gene: TRBJ2-5; abundance: once; d_gene: TRBD2; v_gene: TRBV5-3; CDR3aa: CARSLRASGPQETQYF; CDR3nt: TGTGCCAGAAGCTTGAGGGCTAGCGGGCCTCAAGAGACCCAGTACTTC
j_gene: TRBJ2-3; abundance: .; d_gene: TRBD1; v_gene: TRBV18; CDR3aa: CASSPRGTGSTDTQYF; CDR3nt: TGTGCCAGCTCACCACGCGGGACAGGAAGCACAGATACGCAGTATTTT
j_gene: TRBJ1-5; abundance: .; d_gene: .; v_gene: TRBV15; CDR3aa: CATSRVSGSSSNQPQHF; CDR3nt: TGTGCCACCAGCAGAGTTTCGGGGAGTTCGAGCAATCAGCCCCAGCATTTT
j_gene: TRBJ1-1; abundance: .; d_gene: .; v_gene: TRBV6-5; CDR3aa: CASSRDILHLTAFF; CDR3nt: TGTGCCAGCAGTAGGGACATCCTCCACCTTACTGCTTTCTTT
j_gene: TRBJ2-7; abundance: .; d_gene: .; v_gene: TRBV27; CDR3aa: CATGWGEQYF; CDR3nt: TGTGCCACCGGTTGGGGCGAGCAGTACTTC
j_gene: TRBJ2-7; abundance: once; d_gene: .; v_gene: TRBV30; CDR3aa: CAWSDGGSYEQYF; CDR3nt: TGTGCCTGGAGCGATGGCGGTTCCTACGAGCAGTACTTC
j_gene: TRBJ2-5; abundance: .; d_gene: .; v_gene: TRBV6-1; CDR3aa: CASSESPRGETQYF; CDR3nt: TGTGCCAGCAGTGAAAGTCCCAGGGGAGAGACCCAGTACTTC
j_gene: TRBJ2-5; abundance: .; d_gene: TRBD1; v_gene: TRBV5-1; CDR3aa: CASSSRGDREFQETQYF; CDR3nt: TGCGCCAGCAGCTCCCGTGGGGACAGAGAATTCCAAGAGACCCAGTACTTC
j_gene: TRBJ2-1; abundance: .; d_gene: .; v_gene: TRBV30; CDR3aa: CAWSPWSGSSYNEQFF; CDR3nt: TGTGCCTGGAGTCCCTGGTCCGGGAGTTCCTACAATGAGCAGTTCTTC
j_gene: TRBJ2-7; abundance: .; d_gene: TRBD1; v_gene: TRBV28; CDR3aa: CASSLFLTGTGTYEQYF; CDR3nt: TGTGCCAGCAGTTTATTCCTAACCGGGACAGGGACCTACGAGCAGTACTTC
j_gene: TRBJ1-3; abundance: .; d_gene: .; v_gene: TRBV6-5; CDR3aa: CASSYDSYSGNTIYF; CDR3nt: TGTGCCAGCAGTTACGACAGCTACTCTGGAAACACCATATATTTT
j_gene: TRBJ1-2; abundance: .; d_gene: .; v_gene: TRBV9; CDR3aa: CASNGQNYGYTF; CDR3nt: TGTGCCAGCAATGGACAGAACTATGGCTACACCTTC
j_gene: TRBJ2-7; abundance: .; d_gene: .; v_gene: TRBV2; CDR3aa: CASSEHSNAYEQYF; CDR3nt: TGTGCCAGCAGTGAACACTCGAACGCCTACGAGCAGTACTTC
j_gene: TRBJ2-3; abundance: .; d_gene: TRBD2; v_gene: TRBV5-4; CDR3aa: CASSLTSGGSYTQYF; CDR3nt: TGTGCCAGCAGCTTGACTAGCGGGGGATCCTATACGCAGTATTTT
j_gene: TRBJ1-1; abundance: .; d_gene: TRBD1; v_gene: TRBV7-9; CDR3aa: CASSLRQGAYTEAFF; CDR3nt: TGTGCCAGCAGCTTACGACAGGGGGCTTACACTGAAGCTTTCTTT
j_gene: TRBJ2-7; abundance: .; d_gene: TRBD2; v_gene: TRBV5-4; CDR3aa: CASSGVAGAAYEQYF; CDR3nt: TGTGCCAGCAGCGGAGTAGCGGGGGCCGCCTACGAGCAGTACTTC
j_gene: TRBJ1-2; abundance: .; d_gene: .; v_gene: TRBV30; CDR3aa: CAYLWARGYTF; CDR3nt: TGTGCCTACCTCTGGGCCAGGGGCTACACCTTC
j_gene: TRBJ2-7; abundance: .; d_gene: TRBD1; v_gene: TRBV28; CDR3aa: CASSPIQGAMGDEQYF; CDR3nt: TGTGCCAGCAGTCCGATACAGGGGGCAATGGGCGACGAGCAGTACTTC
j_gene: TRBJ1-5; abundance: .; d_gene: .; v_gene: TRBV30; CDR3aa: CAWSVGIHGLQPQHF; CDR3nt: TGTGCCTGGAGTGTGGGCATCCACGGACTTCAGCCCCAGCATTTT
j_gene: TRBJ2-1; abundance: .; d_gene: TRBD2; v_gene: TRBV9; CDR3aa: CASSVGGSGGAVGEQFF; CDR3nt: TGTGCCAGCAGCGTAGGTGGTAGCGGGGGGGCGGTGGGTGAGCAGTTCTTC
j_gene: TRBJ1-5; abundance: .; d_gene: TRBD1; v_gene: TRBV28; CDR3aa: CASSSLDLIRGTGEGNQPQHF; CDR3nt: TGTGCCAGCAGTAGCCTCGACCTAATTAGAGGGACAGGGGAGGGCAATCAGCCCCAGCATTTT
j_gene: TRBJ1-1; abundance: .; d_gene: TRBD1; v_gene: TRBV19; CDR3aa: CASSPRTGWNTEAFF; CDR3nt: TGTGCCAGTAGTCCGAGGACAGGTTGGAACACTGAAGCTTTCTTT
j_gene: TRBJ2-1; abundance: .; d_gene: TRBD2; v_gene: TRBV10-3; CDR3aa: CATRTSGVDEQFF; CDR3nt: TGTGCCACACGGACTAGCGGGGTAGATGAGCAGTTCTTC
j_gene: TRBJ1-5; abundance: few; d_gene: .; v_gene: TRBV11-2; CDR3aa: CASSYNSNQPQHF; CDR3nt: TGTGCCAGCAGCTACAATAGCAATCAGCCCCAGCATTTT
j_gene: TRBJ1-3; abundance: .; d_gene: .; v_gene: TRBV29-1; CDR3aa: CSVEGKGEGTGNTIYF; CDR3nt: TGCAGCGTTGAGGGTAAGGGGGAAGGTACTGGAAACACCATATATTTT
j_gene: TRBJ2-5; abundance: .; d_gene: TRBD1; v_gene: TRBV18; CDR3aa: CASSPEQGPGETQYF; CDR3nt: TGTGCCAGCTCACCCGAACAGGGGCCAGGGGAGACCCAGTACTTC
j_gene: TRBJ1-2; abundance: .; d_gene: TRBD1; v_gene: TRBV27; CDR3aa: CASSFGTGRAYGYTF; CDR3nt: TGTGCCAGCAGTTTCGGGACAGGGCGGGCCTATGGCTACACCTTC
j_gene: TRBJ1-4; abundance: .; d_gene: .; v_gene: TRBV15; CDR3aa: CATSRDYRQYEKLFF; CDR3nt: TGTGCCACCAGCAGAGATTATAGACAGTATGAAAAACTGTTTTTT
j_gene: TRBJ2-7; abundance: .; d_gene: .; v_gene: TRBV6-1; CDR3aa: CASSELTPGVPYEQYF; CDR3nt: TGTGCCAGCAGTGAACTCACCCCCGGGGTCCCCTACGAGCAGTACTTC
j_gene: TRBJ2-5; abundance: .; d_gene: .; v_gene: TRBV5-1; CDR3aa: CASSLVTLQETQYF; CDR3nt: TGCGCCAGCAGCTTGGTGACACTTCAAGAGACCCAGTACTTC
j_gene: TRBJ2-7; abundance: .; d_gene: .; v_gene: TRBV6-1; CDR3aa: CASTYTAPYEQYF; CDR3nt: TGTGCCAGCACGTACACCGCCCCCTACGAGCAGTACTTC
j_gene: TRBJ2-7; abundance: .; d_gene: TRBD2; v_gene: TRBV28; CDR3aa: CASSLPGLAGHYEQYF; CDR3nt: TGTGCCAGCAGCCTACCTGGACTAGCGGGCCACTACGAGCAGTACTTC
j_gene: TRBJ1-5; abundance: .; d_gene: .; v_gene: TRBV2; CDR3aa: CASRSRSYSNQPQHF; CDR3nt: TGTGCCAGCAGGTCGAGGTCTTATAGCAATCAGCCCCAGCATTTT
j_gene: TRBJ2-7; abundance: .; d_gene: .; v_gene: TRBV12-2; CDR3aa: CASRSRTGLNEQYF; CDR3nt: TGTGCAAGTCGCTCCAGGACAGGGCTGAACGAGCAGTACTTC
j_gene: TRBJ2-2; abundance: .; d_gene: TRBD1; v_gene: TRBV4-1; CDR3aa: CASSPTGMNTGELFF; CDR3nt: TGCGCCAGCAGCCCGACAGGGATGAACACCGGGGAGCTGTTTTTT
j_gene: TRBJ1-2; abundance: .; d_gene: TRBD1; v_gene: TRBV2; CDR3aa: CASSHMGQSSTIYYGYTF; CDR3nt: TGTGCCAGCAGCCACATGGGACAGTCGTCCACTATATACTATGGCTACACCTTC
j_gene: TRBJ2-3; abundance: .; d_gene: TRBD2; v_gene: TRBV9; CDR3aa: CASSEFSGGRGTDTQYF; CDR3nt: TGTGCCAGCAGCGAATTTAGCGGGGGGCGGGGCACAGATACGCAGTATTTT
j_gene: TRBJ1-1; abundance: .; d_gene: .; v_gene: TRBV9; CDR3aa: CASSPHMGGGTEAFF; CDR3nt: TGTGCCAGCAGCCCCCATATGGGCGGGGGCACTGAAGCTTTCTTT
j_gene: TRBJ1-6; abundance: .; d_gene: .; v_gene: TRBV6-1; CDR3aa: CASSEEVGRNPSEF; CDR3nt: TGTGCCAGCAGTGAGGAGGTCGGGAGAAACCCCAGTGAATTT
j_gene: TRBJ2-4; abundance: .; d_gene: TRBD1; v_gene: TRBV7-9; CDR3aa: CASSRTGQDIQYF; CDR3nt: TGTGCCAGCAGCAGGACAGGACAGGACATTCAGTACTTC
j_gene: TRBJ2-6; abundance: .; d_gene: .; v_gene: TRBV10-3; CDR3aa: CAINTGNSGANVLTF; CDR3nt: TGTGCCATCAATACAGGAAACTCTGGGGCCAACGTCCTGACTTTC
j_gene: TRBJ2-7; abundance: .; d_gene: TRBD1; v_gene: TRBV27; CDR3aa: CASSGGQGYEQYF; CDR3nt: TGTGCCAGCAGTGGCGGACAGGGCTACGAGCAGTACTTC
j_gene: TRBJ1-2; abundance: .; d_gene: TRBD1; v_gene: TRBV7-9; CDR3aa: CASSPWTGLNYGYTF; CDR3nt: TGTGCCAGCAGCCCGTGGACAGGATTAAACTATGGCTACACCTTC
j_gene: TRBJ2-3; abundance: .; d_gene: .; v_gene: TRBV4-2; CDR3aa: CASSQAPDQGTDTQYF; CDR3nt: TGTGCCAGCAGCCAAGCCCCGGATCAGGGCACAGATACGCAGTATTTT